Each of the 23 T cell receptor beta chains below was sequenced from the same sample in a study of Ad26.COV2.S vaccination and SARS-CoV-2 variants. Sequenced by immunoSEQ multiplex PCR; TCRdb stores in-frame clones only, minus some. This table has around 450,000 clones, roughly nine tenths appearing once. Noted treatment: around 19 received Ad26.COV2.S at low or high dose, single or two shots; several received placebo; per-sample allocation not given. Samples analyzed were those drawn on day 63 after the first vaccine or placebo injection. The input for sequencing was peripheral blood, taken in a trial of Ad26.COV2.S vaccine versus placebo. These receptors were obtained from a person between 18 and 60 years old who received the Ad26.COV2.S COVID-19 vaccine or a placebo.

Here the CDR3 reads CASSTPGQGVIGTEAFF. CDR3 in DNA: TGTGCCAGCAGTACGCCGGGACAGGGGGTCATTGGAACTGAAGCTTTCTTT. This sequence joins TRBV6-2 or TRBV6-3 and TRBJ1-1; 11 bases line up with TRBD1. From germline, CDR1 is MNHEY and CDR2 SVGEGT. The CDR3 has 17 amino acids. Trimming removed 5 bases from V and 5 bases from J; junction bases left unmatched: 13.

This clone has a single count. The V and J genes are TRBV9 and TRBJ2-7, with no clear D. CDR1 and CDR2 from the germline V gene are SGDLS and YYNGEE. V lost 4 bases, J lost 2 bases, and 16 bases lay in between. This CDR3 comprises 15 residues. The CDR3 nucleotides are TGTGCCAGCAGCTCACATTCAACAGTAACCTACGAGCAGTACTTC. It encodes CASSSHSTVTYEQYF.

This chain's CDR3 is CAWEGLGRINEQFF. Written as DNA, the CDR3 is TGTGCCTGGGAGGGGTTGGGCCGGATCAATGAGCAGTTCTTC. This chain joins TRBV30 and TRBJ2-1; perhaps D is TRBD1 or TRBD2 (5 bases each). Germline V gives CDR1 GTSNPN, CDR2 SVGIG (reference sequence). V shed 5 bases and J shed 6 bases, with 17 bases lying between them. The CDR3 consists of 14 residues.

The V call is TRBV6-5, the J call TRBJ2-1, with 9 bases fitting TRBD2. This CDR3 contains 15 residues. The ends lost 3 bases at V and 4 bases at J; junction bases unmatched: 4. Germline values: CDR1 MNHEY, CDR2 SVGAGI. The CDR3 coding sequence is TGTGCCAGCAGTTATCTGACTAGCGGTTACAATGAGCAGTTCTTC. Translated, it gives CASSYLTSGYNEQFF.

This chain joins TRBV2 and TRBJ1-5; D call uncertain. CDR3 length: 13 residues. V was clipped by 6 bases and J by 4 bases, with 10 bases between them. Germline CDR1 and CDR2: SNHLY and FYNNEI. The CDR3 sequence is CASRRTENQPQHF. The CDR3 DNA follows: TGTGCCAGCAGGCGGACGGAGAATCAGCCCCAGCATTTT.

This clone came up once. The chain uses TRBV19 and TRBJ1-2; D is unclear. The CDR3 is 16 amino acids. The V end lost 1 base, the J end lost 4 bases, and 16 bases lay between the germline ends. Looked up from germline, CDR1 is LNHDA and CDR2 is SQIVND (reference sequence). This CDR3 reads CASSIAWGYPTYGYTF. CDR3 in DNA: TGTGCCAGTAGTATAGCGTGGGGTTACCCTACCTATGGCTACACCTTC.

The chain employs TRBV30 and TRBJ1-4; no clear D gene. The CDR3 totals 14 residues. CDR1 is GTSNPN, CDR2 SVGIG, per germline (reference sequence). V gave up 4 bases and J gave up 0 bases, with 9 bases separating them. The CDR3 loop reads CAWTQAATNEKLFF. The CDR3 region has the DNA TGTGCCTGGACCCAGGCTGCAACTAATGAAAAACTGTTTTTT.

The chain has TRBV3-1 (or the pseudogene TRBV3-2) and TRBJ2-1; D is undetermined. The V end was cut by 4 bases, the J end by 0 bases, with 13 bases between. CDR1 is LGHDT and CDR2 is YNNKEL in the germline V gene (reference sequence). The CDR3 is 16 residues long. CDR3 region: CASSPYVSSSYNEQFF. For the CDR3, the DNA is TGTGCCAGCAGCCCTTACGTGAGTTCCTCCTACAATGAGCAGTTCTTC.

In its sample, this clone was seen once. The chain joins TRBV6-5 to TRBJ1-5; maybe TRBD1 (6 bases). The ends were cut back, 8 bases at V and 7 bases at J, with 15 bases in the middle. The CDR3 totals 13 residues. Germline V gene lookup returns CDR1 MNHEY and CDR2 SVGAGI. In nucleotides, the CDR3 is TGTGCCAGCTCAGAGGGGGTTTTACAGCCCCAGCATTTT. It translates to CASSEGVLQPQHF.

The gene calls are TRBV23-1 and TRBJ1-5; D uncertain. TRBV23-1 is noted as an ORF with a role that remains uncertain. The CDR3 spans 10 residues. V lost 8 bases to trimming and J lost 4 bases, with 3 bases between them. CDR3 in DNA: TGCGCCAGCGTGAATCAGCCCCAGCATTTT. Encoded protein: CASVNQPQHF.

The chain is built from TRBV6-5 and TRBJ2-7; TRBD2 matches at 9 bases. This CDR3 spans 14 amino acids. From germline, CDR1 is MNHEY and CDR2 SVGAGI. V was clipped by 6 bases and J by 2 bases; unmatched bases: 5. For the CDR3, the DNA is TGTGCCAGCAGGCGACTAGCGGATACCTACGAGCAGTACTTC. Translating gives CASRRLADTYEQYF.

V gene TRBV15 combines with J gene TRBJ1-2, with D unresolved. CDR3 length: 13 residues. The V and J ends lost 0 bases and 4 bases respectively, with 6 bases between them. CDR1 and CDR2 (germline): LNHNV, YYDKDF (reference sequence). CDR3 coding DNA: TGTGCCACCAGCAGAGATGGGAGCTATGGCTACACCTTC. Encoded protein: CATSRDGSYGYTF.

The genes are TRBV5-1 and TRBJ1-1; TRBD1 aligns across 7 bases. Trimming took 0 bases from V and 5 from J; bases not matched to a gene: 7. Germline V gene lookup returns CDR1 SGHRS and CDR2 YFSETQ. CDR3 length: 15 amino acids. The CDR3 reads CASSLVVRGQTEAFF. The CDR3 nucleotides read TGCGCCAGCAGCTTGGTGGTCAGGGGACAGACTGAAGCTTTCTTT.

V is TRBV7-2 and J is TRBJ2-7; TRBD1 aligns across 8 bases. CDR1 and CDR2 (germline): SGHTA, FQGNSA. CDR3 length equals 15 residues. Unmatched junction bases numbered 7, after V lost 2 bases and J lost 4 bases. The CDR3, as DNA: TGTGCCAGCAGCTTACAGTGGACAGGGTATTACGAGCAGTACTTC. It is translated as CASSLQWTGYYEQYF.

The rearrangement joins TRBV7-3 to TRBJ1-3, with no clear D. There are 12 residues in the CDR3. Germline V gene sequence: CDR1 SGHTA, CDR2 FQGTGA. Trimming took off 2 bases at V and 4 bases at J, with 3 bases between the two ends. The CDR3 DNA sequence: TGTGCCAGCAGCTTAGACGGAAACACCATATATTTT. Translating it yields CASSLDGNTIYF.

This clone has a single count. The chain carries TRBV5-1 and TRBJ2-7; TRBD1 matches at 9 bases. The CDR3 covers 13 residues. Unmatched junction bases numbered 6, after V lost 4 bases and J lost 7 bases. The germline CDR1 and CDR2 sequences are SGHRS and YFSETQ. CDR3 region: CASSVNRGREQYF. The CDR3 DNA sequence: TGCGCCAGCAGCGTGAACAGGGGGCGGGAGCAGTACTTC.

The rearrangement uses TRBV7-9 and TRBJ2-2; TRBD1 matches at 8 bases. CDR1 SEHNR and CDR2 FQNEAQ come from the germline V gene (reference sequence). Trimming removed 5 bases from V and 6 bases from J; junction bases left unmatched: 5. The CDR3 runs 14 residues. CDR3 bases: TGTGCCAGCAGCAAGGACAGGGTGGCCGGGGAGCTGTTTTTT. Translation: CASSKDRVAGELFF.

V usage is TRBV15 and J usage is TRBJ2-3; 7 nucleotides align to TRBD2. V was clipped by 5 bases and J by 4 bases; unmatched bases: 12. Germline V gene lookup returns CDR1 LNHNV and CDR2 YYDKDF (reference sequence). This CDR3 spans 16 amino acids. The CDR3 DNA is TGTGCCACCAGCTCCATGACTAGCTCCGAAGCAGATACGCAGTATTTT. Translation gives CATSSMTSSEADTQYF.

The chain has TRBV6-5 and TRBJ1-5; D gene ambiguous. V was cut by 2 bases and J by 6 bases, with 14 bases left in between. The CDR3 contains 15 residues. In germline, CDR1 is MNHEY, CDR2 SVGAGI. The CDR3 sequence is CASSYSSVGGQPQHF. CDR3 DNA: TGTGCCAGCAGTTACAGCTCCGTTGGTGGTCAGCCCCAGCATTTT.

The chain uses TRBV11-2 and TRBJ2-2; possibly TRBD1 for D (6 bases). Per germline, CDR1 SGHAT and CDR2 FQNNGV. Trimming pared 8 bases from V and 0 bases from J, leaving 10 bases between. The CDR3 contains 14 residues. CDR3: CASGRQANTGELFF. CDR3 nucleotides: TGTGCCAGCGGCAGACAGGCGAACACCGGGGAGCTGTTTTTT.

The chain combines TRBV4-1 with TRBJ1-1; D is unresolved. Germline V lookup: CDR1 MGHRA, CDR2 YSYEKL. The CDR3 loop spans 14 amino acids. Between the trimmed V and J ends, which lost 7 bases and 1 base, there was a span of 13 bases. The chain's CDR3 is CASTPGSSNTEAFF. The CDR3 bases are TGCGCCAGCACTCCCGGGTCTTCGAACACTGAAGCTTTCTTT.

The rearrangement links TRBV7-2 to TRBJ2-1; 7 bases match TRBD2. Germline CDR1 reads SGHTA; CDR2 reads FQGNSA. CDR3 length: 15 residues. Trimming took 1 base from V and 5 from J; bases not matched to a gene: 5. The CDR3 loop reads CASSLGPAGNNEQFF. The DNA for the CDR3 is TGTGCCAGCAGCTTAGGGCCAGCGGGAAACAATGAGCAGTTCTTC. Full variable domain (outside the CDR3, taken from reference TRBV7-2 and TRBJ2-1): GAGVSQSPSNKVTEKGKDVELRCDPISGHTALYWYRQSLGQGLEFLIYFQGNSAPDKSGLPSDRFSAERTGGSVSTLTIQRTQQEDSAVYLCASSLGPAGNNEQFFGPGTRLTVL.

This sequence joins TRBV21-1 and TRBJ1-1. TRBV21-1 is a pseudogene locus. The CDR3 covers 13 residues. The CDR3 spells CASSKDEVTEAFF. CDR3 bases: TGTGCCAGCAGCAAAGACGAGGTCACTGAAGCTTTCTTT.